Here is one T cell receptor (beta chain) with its context. From germline, CDR1 is MNHNS and CDR2 SASEGT. There are 17 residues in the CDR3. V was pared by 2 bases and J by 2 bases, with 16 bases between. Per the original data handling: Estimated nucleated cell counts came from reference gene primer amplification. The data were produced by immunoSEQ multiplex PCR, yet TCRdb's version contains in-frame clones alone and is incomplete. V, J and clone size are those of that table, while D and trimming were read from the DNA. In the table there are 150,000 to 200,000 clones, about 79% of which are singletons. These data belong to a study of blood T cell repertoires in COVID-19. Study-level information: There were acute and convalescent COVID-19 samples, and they came from the United States, Italy and Spain.

The chain employs TRBV6-1 and TRBJ1-5, with a tentative D call TRBD1 (5 bases). The source material was peripheral blood. This TCR derives from a woman between 65 and 79 years old with acute or convalescent COVID-19. CDR3 loop: CASSERRDGTRNQPQHF. CDR3 in DNA: TGTGCCAGCAGTGAACGCAGGGATGGTACGCGCAATCAGCCCCAGCATTTT.